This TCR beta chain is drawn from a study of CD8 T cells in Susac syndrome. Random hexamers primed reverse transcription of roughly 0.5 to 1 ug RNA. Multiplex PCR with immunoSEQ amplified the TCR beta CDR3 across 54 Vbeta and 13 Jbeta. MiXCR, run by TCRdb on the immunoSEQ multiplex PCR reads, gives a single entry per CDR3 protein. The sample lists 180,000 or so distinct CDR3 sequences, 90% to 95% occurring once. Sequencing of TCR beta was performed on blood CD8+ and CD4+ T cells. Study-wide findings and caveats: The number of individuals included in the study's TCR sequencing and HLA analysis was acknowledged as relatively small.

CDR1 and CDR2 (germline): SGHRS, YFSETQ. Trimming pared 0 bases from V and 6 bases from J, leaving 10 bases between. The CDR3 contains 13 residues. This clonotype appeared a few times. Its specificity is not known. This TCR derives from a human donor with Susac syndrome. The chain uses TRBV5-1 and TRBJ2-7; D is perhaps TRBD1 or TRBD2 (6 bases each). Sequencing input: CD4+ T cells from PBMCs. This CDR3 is CASSLAEGGEQYF. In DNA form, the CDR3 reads TGCGCCAGCAGCTTGGCCGAGGGGGGCGAGCAGTACTTC.